Here is one T cell receptor (beta chain) with its context. Its specific antigen is unknown. The record has no base qualities; no much larger clone is one base away. At the junction V is shortened by 2 bases and J by 5 bases, with 12 bases in between. CDR3 length: 14 amino acids, cysteine to phenylalanine. Just the 42-base CDR3 DNA is kept, in frame starting at base 1. CDR1 MNHNS and CDR2 SASEGT were looked up in the germline V gene. This sample is part of a study of blood T cell repertoires in COVID-19 (dated by TCRdb to 2020 to 2021). Study-level background: Collaborator samples came from the United States, Italy and Spain and covered acute and convalescent phases of COVID-19. The prospective study material was composed of cDNA or gDNA derived from T cells, B-cell-depleted T cells, or PBMCs. The dataset comprised deeply sampled blood TCRbeta repertoires from subjects exposed to, actively infected with, or recovered from COVID-19. A freely available public database, intended as a resource for researchers studying the immune response to SARS-CoV-2, is where the repertoires were released. Samples came from the ongoing ImmuneRACE study (first 160 participants) plus 1,254 subjects from 6 global collaborators. Sample metadata almost always included a de-identified subject ID, COVID-19 status, age in years and sex. Where available, HLA class I and class II types were obtained from metadata supplied by the sample provider rather than from assay-based typing.

The immunoSEQ Assay, a bias-controlled multiplex PCR, was used to amplify TCRbeta CDR3 regions from genomic DNA. The original methods were these. The number of nucleated cells in each sample was estimated by amplification of reference gene primers within the assay. To quantify the absolute abundance of each unique TCRbeta CDR3 rearrangement, sequence reads were collapsed and filtered. For each sample, productive Simpson clonality was calculated as the square root of Simpson's diversity index across productive rearrangements. TCRdb obtained this table from immuneACCESS and retained in-frame rearrangements with V and J assigned. These tables miss some clones; where compared with another copy, unresolved V genes account for less than half of the shortfall, and the remainder is unexplained. The V and J calls and clone size were taken over from that table, and D and trimming were inferred from the DNA. This sample gives about 270,000 clones in total; approximately 86% of them show up just once. Of the sample, around 9% falls within the top ten clones.

Study-level results and caveats: How much clinical and demographic metadata was included differed by source and by participant, and the metadata was provided uncurated.

The collaborating institutions used their own protocols to collect whole blood in K2EDTA tubes. For TCRbeta analysis, collaborators shipped samples as frozen whole blood, isolated PBMCs, or DNA extracted from either of those sample types. The sequence derives from a middle-aged man with active or convalescent COVID-19. The source material was peripheral blood. The chain was built from TRBV6-1 and TRBJ2-5, with a tentative D gene TRBD1 over 6 matching bases. The CDR3 in this case is CASSESRGVETQYF. The sequenced DNA: TGTGCCAGCAGTGAAAGCAGGGGAGTGGAGACCCAGTACTTC.